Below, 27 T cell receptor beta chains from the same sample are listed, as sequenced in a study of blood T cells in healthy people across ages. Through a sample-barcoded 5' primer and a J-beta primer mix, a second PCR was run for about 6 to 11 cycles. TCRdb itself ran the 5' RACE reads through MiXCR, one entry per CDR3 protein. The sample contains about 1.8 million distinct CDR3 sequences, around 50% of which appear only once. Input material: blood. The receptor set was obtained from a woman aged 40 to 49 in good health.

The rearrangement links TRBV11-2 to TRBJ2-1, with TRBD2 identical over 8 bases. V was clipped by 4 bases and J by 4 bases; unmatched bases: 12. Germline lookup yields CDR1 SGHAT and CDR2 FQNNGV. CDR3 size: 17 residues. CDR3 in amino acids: CASSSTGAGAHYNEQFF. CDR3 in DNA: TGTGCCAGCAGCTCGACTGGAGCGGGGGCGCATTACAATGAGCAGTTCTTC.

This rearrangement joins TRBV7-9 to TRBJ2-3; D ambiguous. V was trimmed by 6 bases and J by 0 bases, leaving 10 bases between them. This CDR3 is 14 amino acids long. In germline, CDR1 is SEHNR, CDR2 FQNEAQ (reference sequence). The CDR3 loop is CASSFLRSTDTQYF. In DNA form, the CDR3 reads TGTGCCAGCAGTTTTCTCCGGAGCACAGATACGCAGTATTTT. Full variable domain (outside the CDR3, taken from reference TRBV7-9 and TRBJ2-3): DTGVSQNPRHKITKRGQNVTFRCDPISEHNRLYWYRQTLGQGPEFLTYFQNEAQLEKSRLLSDRFSAERPKGSFSTLEIQRTEQGDSAMYLCASSFLRSTDTQYFGPGTRLTVL.

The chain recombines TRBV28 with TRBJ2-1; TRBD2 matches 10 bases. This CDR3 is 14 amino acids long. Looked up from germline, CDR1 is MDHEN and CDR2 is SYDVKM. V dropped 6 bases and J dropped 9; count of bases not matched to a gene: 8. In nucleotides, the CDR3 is TGTGCCAGCAGCCCGACTAGCGGGTCCATTGAGCAGTTCTTC. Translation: CASSPTSGSIEQFF.

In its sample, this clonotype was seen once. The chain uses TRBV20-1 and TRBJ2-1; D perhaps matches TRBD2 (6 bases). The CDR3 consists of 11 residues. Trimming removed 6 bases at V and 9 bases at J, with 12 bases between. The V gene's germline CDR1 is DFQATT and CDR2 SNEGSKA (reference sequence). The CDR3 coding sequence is TGCAGTGCCACCCCGGGACTTGAGCAGTTCTTC. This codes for CSATPGLEQFF.

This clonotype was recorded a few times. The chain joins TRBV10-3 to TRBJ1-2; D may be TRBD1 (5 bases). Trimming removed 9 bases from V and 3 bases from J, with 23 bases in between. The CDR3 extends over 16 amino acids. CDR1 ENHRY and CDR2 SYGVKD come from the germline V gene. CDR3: CAIRGDSTRGDYGYTF. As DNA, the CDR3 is TGTGCCATTAGAGGTGACTCCACCCGGGGCGACTATGGCTACACCTTC.

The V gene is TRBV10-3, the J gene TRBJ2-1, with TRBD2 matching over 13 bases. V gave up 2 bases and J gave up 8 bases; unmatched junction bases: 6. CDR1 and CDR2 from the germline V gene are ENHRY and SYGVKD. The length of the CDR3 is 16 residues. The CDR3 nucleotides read TGTGCCATCAGTGAGGGACTAGCGGGAGATCACTATGAGCAGTTCTTC. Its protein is CAISEGLAGDHYEQFF.

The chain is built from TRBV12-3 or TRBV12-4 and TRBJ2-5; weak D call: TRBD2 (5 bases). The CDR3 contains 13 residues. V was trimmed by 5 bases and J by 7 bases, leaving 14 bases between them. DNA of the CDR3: TGTGCCAGCAGTCCCACTAGAATCGGGACCCAGTACTTC. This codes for CASSPTRIGTQYF.

The CDR3 DNA sequence: TGTGCCAGCAGAAGACTAGGGGGGGGGGTTAACTATGGCTACACCTTC. Protein: CASRRLGGGVNYGYTF. The rearrangement links TRBV27 to TRBJ1-2, with D possibly matching TRBD1 (6 bases). V was pared by 6 bases and J by 1 base, with 18 bases between. This CDR3 is 16 amino acids long. Germline V gene lookup returns CDR1 MNHEY and CDR2 SMNVEV (reference sequence).

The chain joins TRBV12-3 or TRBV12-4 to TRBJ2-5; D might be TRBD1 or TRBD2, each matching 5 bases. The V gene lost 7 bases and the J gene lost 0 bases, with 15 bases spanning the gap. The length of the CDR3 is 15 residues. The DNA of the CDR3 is TGTGCCAGCAAGGGGATCGGGGCTAACCAAGAGACCCAGTACTTC. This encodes CASKGIGANQETQYF.

The CDR3: CASRASGAEVNEQFF. The DNA of the CDR3 is TGTGCCAGCAGGGCTAGCGGGGCAGAAGTAAATGAGCAGTTCTTC. The chain carries TRBV6-5 and TRBJ2-1, with 9 bases lining up with TRBD2. The CDR3 consists of 15 residues. After removal of 6 bases from V and 7 bases from J, the junction contained 10 bases not matched to a gene. Germline V CDR1 and CDR2: MNHEY, SVGAGI.

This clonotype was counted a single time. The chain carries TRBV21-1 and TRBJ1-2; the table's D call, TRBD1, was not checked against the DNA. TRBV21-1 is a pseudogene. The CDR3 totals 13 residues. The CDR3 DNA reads TGTGCCAGCCCCCCAGACAGGGAGGGAGGCTACACCTTC. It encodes CASPPDREGGYTF.

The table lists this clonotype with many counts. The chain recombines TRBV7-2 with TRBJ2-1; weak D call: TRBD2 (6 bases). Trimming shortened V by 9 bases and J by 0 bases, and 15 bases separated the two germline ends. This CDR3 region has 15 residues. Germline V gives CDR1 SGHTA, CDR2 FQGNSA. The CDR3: CASVPGLSSYNEQFF. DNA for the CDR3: TGTGCCAGTGTACCGGGACTTAGCTCCTACAATGAGCAGTTCTTC.

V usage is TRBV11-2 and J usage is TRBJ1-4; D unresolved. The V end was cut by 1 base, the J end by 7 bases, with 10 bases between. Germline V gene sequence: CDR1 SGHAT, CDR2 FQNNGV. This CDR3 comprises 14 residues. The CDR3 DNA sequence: TGTGCCAGCAGCTTAGCTCGCGGCCGTGAAAAACTGTTTTTT. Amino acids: CASSLARGREKLFF.

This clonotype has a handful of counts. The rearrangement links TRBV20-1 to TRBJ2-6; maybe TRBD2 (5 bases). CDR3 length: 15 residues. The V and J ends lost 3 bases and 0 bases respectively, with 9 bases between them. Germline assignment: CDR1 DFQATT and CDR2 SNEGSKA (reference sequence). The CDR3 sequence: CSARRVNSGANVLTF. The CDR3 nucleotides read TGCAGTGCTAGGCGGGTTAACTCTGGGGCCAACGTCCTGACTTTC.

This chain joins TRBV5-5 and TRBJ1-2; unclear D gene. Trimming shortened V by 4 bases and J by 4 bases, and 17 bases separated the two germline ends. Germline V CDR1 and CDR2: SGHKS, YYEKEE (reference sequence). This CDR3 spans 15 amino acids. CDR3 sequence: CASSGPFRDFYGYTF. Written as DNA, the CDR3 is TGTGCCAGCAGCGGTCCCTTCCGGGATTTCTATGGCTACACCTTC.

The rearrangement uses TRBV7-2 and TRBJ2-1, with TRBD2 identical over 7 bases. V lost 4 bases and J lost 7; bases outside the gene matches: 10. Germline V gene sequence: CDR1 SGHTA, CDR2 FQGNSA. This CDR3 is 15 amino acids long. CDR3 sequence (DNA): TGTGCCAGCAGCTCCCGGGGGGAAAGACGGAATGAGCAGTTCTTC. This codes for CASSSRGERRNEQFF.

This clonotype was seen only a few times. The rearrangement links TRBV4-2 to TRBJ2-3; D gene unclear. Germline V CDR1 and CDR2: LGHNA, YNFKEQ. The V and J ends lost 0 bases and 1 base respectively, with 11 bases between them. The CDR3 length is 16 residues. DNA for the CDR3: TGTGCCAGCAGCCAAGATCCGGATCTCGGCACAGATACGCAGTATTTT. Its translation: CASSQDPDLGTDTQYF.

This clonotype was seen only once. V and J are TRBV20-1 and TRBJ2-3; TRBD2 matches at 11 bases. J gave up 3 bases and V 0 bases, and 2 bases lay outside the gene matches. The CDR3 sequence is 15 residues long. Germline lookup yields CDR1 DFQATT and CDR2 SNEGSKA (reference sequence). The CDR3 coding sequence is TGCAGTGCTAGAGAGCCTAGCGGGGGGACAGATACGCAGTATTTT. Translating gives CSAREPSGGTDTQYF.

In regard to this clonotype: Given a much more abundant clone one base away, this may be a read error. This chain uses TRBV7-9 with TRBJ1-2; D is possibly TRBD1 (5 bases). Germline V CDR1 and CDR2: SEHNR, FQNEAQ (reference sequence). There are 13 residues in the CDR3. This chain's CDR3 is CASSLGGAYGCTF. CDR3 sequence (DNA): TGTGCCAGCAGCTTAGGAGGGGCCTATGGCTGCACCTTC.

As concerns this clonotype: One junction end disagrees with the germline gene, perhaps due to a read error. CDR3 residues: CAISEGSDSRQYF. The CDR3 coding sequence is TGTGCCATCAGTGAGGGAAGCGACAGCCGACAGTACTTC. The chain couples TRBV24-1 to TRBJ2-5; D may be TRBD1 or TRBD2 (5 bases each). The CDR3 is made up of 13 amino acids. Per germline, CDR1 KGHDR and CDR2 SFDVKD.

The CDR3 DNA follows: TGTGCCAGCAGCTTTGACGGAAATTCACCCCTCCACTTT. It specifies CASSFDGNSPLHF. The V call is TRBV7-2, the J call TRBJ1-6; no clear D. With 3 bases removed from V and 7 bases from J, the gap between germline ends came to 7 bases. The CDR3 consists of 13 residues. Per germline, CDR1 SGHTA and CDR2 FQGNSA.

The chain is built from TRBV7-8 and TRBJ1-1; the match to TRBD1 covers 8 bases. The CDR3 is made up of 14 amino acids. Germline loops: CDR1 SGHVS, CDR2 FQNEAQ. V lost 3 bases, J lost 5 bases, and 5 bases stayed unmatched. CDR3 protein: CASSFGQGLTEAFF. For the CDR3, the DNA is TGTGCCAGCAGCTTCGGACAGGGTCTAACTGAAGCTTTCTTT.

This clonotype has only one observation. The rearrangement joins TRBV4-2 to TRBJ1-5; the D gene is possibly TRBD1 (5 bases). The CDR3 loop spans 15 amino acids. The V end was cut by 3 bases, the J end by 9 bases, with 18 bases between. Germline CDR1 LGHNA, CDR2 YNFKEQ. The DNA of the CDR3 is TGTGCCAGCAGCCACTCAATCGGGACCGTCGGGCCCCAGCATTTT. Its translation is CASSHSIGTVGPQHF.

The CDR3 DNA reads as TGCGCCAGCAGCTTGGGTCCTAGCGTCAAAGAGACCCAGTACTTC. It translates to CASSLGPSVKETQYF. This rearrangement joins TRBV5-1 to TRBJ2-4; D is possibly TRBD2 (6 bases). The J call may be in error: the DNA end matches TRBJ2-5 better. From germline, CDR1 is SGHRS and CDR2 YFSETQ. This CDR3 contains 15 residues.

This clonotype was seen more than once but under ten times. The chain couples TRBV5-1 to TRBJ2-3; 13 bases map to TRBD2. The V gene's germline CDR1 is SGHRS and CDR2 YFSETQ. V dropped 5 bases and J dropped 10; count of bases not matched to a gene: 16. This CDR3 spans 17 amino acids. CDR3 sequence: CASSTDFTSGGVYAQYF. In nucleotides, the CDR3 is TGCGCCAGCAGTACCGATTTTACTAGCGGGGGGGTCTACGCGCAGTATTTT.

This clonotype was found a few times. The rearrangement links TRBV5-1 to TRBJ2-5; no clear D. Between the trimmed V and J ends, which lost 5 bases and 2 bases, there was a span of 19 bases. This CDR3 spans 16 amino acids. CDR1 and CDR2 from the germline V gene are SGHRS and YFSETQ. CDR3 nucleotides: TGCGCCAGCAGAAATAACGCCGGTTCATCGCAAGAGACCCAGTACTTC. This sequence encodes CASRNNAGSSQETQYF.

The DNA of the CDR3 is TGTGCCAGCAGCGTAGTGGATCTAGGTGAGCAGTTCTTC. Translation gives CASSVVDLGEQFF. The chain is built from TRBV9 and TRBJ2-1; no clear D. Germline values: CDR1 SGDLS, CDR2 YYNGEE. The CDR3 spans 13 residues. Trimming took 0 bases from V and 9 from J, leaving 10 bases between them.